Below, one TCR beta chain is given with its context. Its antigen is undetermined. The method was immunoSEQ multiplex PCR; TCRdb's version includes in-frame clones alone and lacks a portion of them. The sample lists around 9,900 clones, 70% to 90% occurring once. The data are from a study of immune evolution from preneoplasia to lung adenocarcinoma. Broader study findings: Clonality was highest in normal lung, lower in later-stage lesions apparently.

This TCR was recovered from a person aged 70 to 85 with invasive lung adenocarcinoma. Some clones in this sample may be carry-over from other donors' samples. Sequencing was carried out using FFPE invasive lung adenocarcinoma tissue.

This chain's CDR3 is CASSQVLTGLAKDNEQFF. The CDR3, as DNA: TGCGCCAGCAGCCAAGTTTTGACGGGACTAGCCAAGGACAATGAGCAGTTCTTC. The chain combines TRBV4-1 with TRBJ2-1, with 9 nucleotides matching TRBD2. V was pared by 1 base and J by 5 bases, with 12 bases of the junction left unmatched. The CDR3 consists of 18 residues. The V gene's germline CDR1 is MGHRA and CDR2 YSYEKL.